These 17 T cell receptor beta chains share one sample of origin, sequenced in a study of blood T cell repertoires in COVID-19. Repertoires were generated with immunoSEQ multiplex PCR, while TCRdb's copy carries only in-frame clones and drops some. The table shows 150,000 to 200,000 clones, with approximately 80% occurring only once. Input material: PBMCs or T cells enriched from blood (not recorded which). All receptors derive from a man aged 50 to 60 who had recovered from COVID-19.

The rearrangement links TRBV7-3 to TRBJ2-7, with D perhaps matching TRBD1 (5 bases). The CDR3 has 16 amino acids. Looked up from germline, CDR1 is SGHTA and CDR2 is FQGTGA. The germline V and J ends were trimmed by 2 bases and 4 bases, with 18 bases remaining between them. The CDR3 here is CASSLFMGPRLYEQYF. The CDR3 bases are TGTGCCAGCAGCTTATTTATGGGGCCGCGCCTGTACGAGCAGTACTTC.

The gene calls are TRBV2 and TRBJ1-2, with unresolved D. There are 14 residues in the CDR3. CDR1 SNHLY and CDR2 FYNNEI come from the germline V gene. V was shortened by 4 bases and J by 5 bases, with 14 bases between the two germline ends. CDR3 in amino acids: CASSAEAAVYGYTF. For the CDR3, the DNA is TGTGCCAGCAGTGCGGAGGCAGCGGTTTATGGCTACACCTTC.

The chain employs TRBV7-2 and TRBJ2-7; TRBD2 aligns across 12 bases. Trimming cost V 1 base and J 5 bases; bases outside gene matches: 6. There are 16 residues in the CDR3. Per germline, CDR1 SGHTA and CDR2 FQGNSA. The CDR3: CASSLGPSGGANEQYF. As DNA, the CDR3 is TGTGCCAGCAGCTTAGGACCTAGCGGGGGGGCTAACGAGCAGTACTTC.

This clone was observed once. The same CDR3 also results from other DNA sequences found in this sample. V is TRBV5-1 and J is TRBJ2-1; 11 bases map to TRBD2. Germline V gene sequence: CDR1 SGHRS, CDR2 YFSETQ. The CDR3 is made up of 15 amino acids. The junction had 2 bases not matched to a gene; V was cut back by 2 bases and J by 4 bases. The CDR3 DNA follows: TGCGCCAGCAGCTTTACTAGCGGGGGATACAATGAGCAGTTCTTC. Its protein product is CASSFTSGGYNEQFF.

The rearrangement joins TRBV5-4 to TRBJ2-1; 7 nucleotides line up with TRBD2. Germline assignment: CDR1 SGHNT and CDR2 YYREEE (reference sequence). Trimming at V came to 0 bases and at J to 1 base, leaving 1 base not matched to a gene. This CDR3 has 15 amino acids. The DNA of the CDR3 is TGTGCCAGCAGCTTGGTCGGGAGGTCCTACAATGAGCAGTTCTTC. Amino acid sequence: CASSLVGRSYNEQFF.

The genes are TRBV19 and TRBJ1-4, with D possibly being TRBD1 (6 bases). V lost 3 bases, J lost 6 bases, and 8 bases lay in between. Germline V gene sequence: CDR1 LNHDA, CDR2 SQIVND (reference sequence). The CDR3 has 13 amino acids. Written as DNA, the CDR3 is TGTGCCAGTAGTATTAACAGGGATGAAAAACTGTTTTTT. Protein product: CASSINRDEKLFF. Based on the CDR3 plus reference TRBV19 and TRBJ1-4, the full variable domain is DGGITQSPKYLFRKEGQNVTLSCEQNLNHDAMYWYRQDPGQGLRLIYYSQIVNDFQKGDIAEGYSVSREKKESFPLTVTSAQKNPTAFYLCASSINRDEKLFFGSGTQLSVL.

The chain carries TRBV5-1 and TRBJ1-2; 12 bases line up with TRBD1. V was pared by 4 bases and J by 13 bases, with 8 bases of the junction left unmatched. CDR1 and CDR2 (germline): SGHRS, YFSETQ. The CDR3 spans 13 residues. CDR3 in amino acids: CASSTRDRGLVTF. The CDR3 coding sequence is TGCGCCAGCAGCACGCGGGACAGGGGGCTCGTCACCTTC.

J is TRBJ2-7 and V is TRBV11-3, with TRBD1 matching 7 bases. CDR1 is SGHNT and CDR2 is YENEEA in the germline V gene. CDR3 length: 15 amino acids. With V trimmed by 3 bases and J by 6 bases, 11 bases remained unmatched. The CDR3 spells CASSFGDRETAEQYF. CDR3 coding DNA: TGTGCCAGCAGCTTCGGCGACAGGGAAACGGCCGAGCAGTACTTC.

This chain uses TRBV14 with TRBJ1-1; D is perhaps TRBD1 (6 bases). Germline V gene data show CDR1 as SGHDN and CDR2 as FVKESK. This CDR3 is 12 amino acids long. The V end was cut by 3 bases, the J end by 8 bases, with 10 bases between. CDR3 DNA: TGTGCCAGCAGCCAGTGGACAGTGGAAGCTTTCTTT. Protein product: CASSQWTVEAFF. Full variable domain (missing parts from reference TRBV14 and TRBJ1-1): EAGVTQFPSHSVIEKGQTVTLRCDPISGHDNLYWYRRVMGKEIKFLLHFVKESKQDESGMPNNRFLAERTGGTYSTLKVQPAELEDSGVYFCASSQWTVEAFFGQGTRLTVV.

This chain uses TRBV29-1 with TRBJ2-1; 10 positions agree with TRBD1. The V and J ends lost 7 bases and 7 bases, in that order; junction bases with no gene match: 10. The germline V gene encodes CDR1 SQVTM and CDR2 ANQGSEA. CDR3 length: 14 amino acids. CDR3 region: CSAETGGGVNEQFF. In nucleotides, the CDR3 is TGCAGCGCAGAGACAGGGGGCGGTGTGAATGAGCAGTTCTTC.

The chain combines TRBV3-1 (or the pseudogene TRBV3-2) with TRBJ2-2; the D gene is possibly TRBD1 (6 bases). The germline V gene encodes CDR1 LGHDT and CDR2 YNNKEL (reference sequence). The CDR3 has 16 amino acids. V was clipped by 2 bases and J by 8 bases, with 18 bases between them. DNA for the CDR3: TGTGCCAGCAGCCAATCGTACAGGGTGTCCGCGGGGGAGCTGTTTTTT. Protein: CASSQSYRVSAGELFF.

The V gene is TRBV29-1, the J gene TRBJ1-4; 7 bases map to TRBD1. After removal of 5 bases from V and 8 bases from J, the junction contained 8 bases not matched to a gene. In germline, CDR1 is SQVTM, CDR2 ANQGSEA. The CDR3 has 13 amino acids. For the CDR3, the DNA is TGCAGCGTTATGCCAGGGGGGCGGGAAAAACTGTTTTTT. Amino acids: CSVMPGGREKLFF.

This chain connects TRBV27 to TRBJ2-3; TRBD1 agrees at 9 bases. This CDR3 region has 16 residues. Germline-derived CDR1 and CDR2 are MNHEY and SMNVEV (reference sequence). Unmatched junction bases numbered 11, after V lost 8 bases and J lost 2 bases. The CDR3 region is CASAESGQGSTDTQYF. Written as DNA, the CDR3 is TGTGCCAGCGCTGAATCGGGACAGGGATCCACAGATACGCAGTATTTT.

The genes are TRBV5-1 and TRBJ1-1; 10 bases match TRBD1. The CDR3 covers 16 residues. In germline, CDR1 is SGHRS, CDR2 YFSETQ. V lost 4 bases to trimming and J lost 6 bases; unmatched junction nucleotides: 12. CDR3 nucleotide sequence: TGCGCCAGCAGCCCCACCGCTGGGACAGGGGTATCTGAAGCTTTCTTT. It specifies CASSPTAGTGVSEAFF.

The V call is TRBV7-7, the J call TRBJ2-1; TRBD1 aligns across 9 bases. After removal of 3 bases from V and 9 bases from J, the junction contained 3 bases not matched to a gene. Germline V lookup: CDR1 SSHAT, CDR2 FNYEAQ (reference sequence). CDR3 length: 13 amino acids. The DNA of the CDR3 is TGTGCCAGCAGCTTTGGACAGGGGACTGAGCAGTTCTTC. Translation: CASSFGQGTEQFF.

The chain combines TRBV14 with TRBJ2-7, with 10 bases matching TRBD1. The CDR3 is made up of 14 amino acids. The germline gives CDR1 SGHDN, CDR2 FVKESK. With 7 bases clipped from V and 4 bases from J, the junction kept 7 bases outside the gene matches. The CDR3 DNA reads as TGTGCCAGCACCCAGACAGGGGGCTTTTACGAGCAGTACTTC. It encodes CASTQTGGFYEQYF.

The V call is TRBV19, the J call TRBJ1-6, with a possible D match to TRBD1 (5 bases). This CDR3 spans 16 amino acids. V was shortened by 4 bases and J by 7 bases, with 17 bases between the two germline ends. Germline assignment: CDR1 LNHDA and CDR2 SQIVND (reference sequence). The CDR3 spells CASSTQGVGSNSPLHF. DNA for the CDR3: TGTGCCAGTAGTACCCAAGGGGTAGGGTCGAATTCACCCCTCCACTTT.